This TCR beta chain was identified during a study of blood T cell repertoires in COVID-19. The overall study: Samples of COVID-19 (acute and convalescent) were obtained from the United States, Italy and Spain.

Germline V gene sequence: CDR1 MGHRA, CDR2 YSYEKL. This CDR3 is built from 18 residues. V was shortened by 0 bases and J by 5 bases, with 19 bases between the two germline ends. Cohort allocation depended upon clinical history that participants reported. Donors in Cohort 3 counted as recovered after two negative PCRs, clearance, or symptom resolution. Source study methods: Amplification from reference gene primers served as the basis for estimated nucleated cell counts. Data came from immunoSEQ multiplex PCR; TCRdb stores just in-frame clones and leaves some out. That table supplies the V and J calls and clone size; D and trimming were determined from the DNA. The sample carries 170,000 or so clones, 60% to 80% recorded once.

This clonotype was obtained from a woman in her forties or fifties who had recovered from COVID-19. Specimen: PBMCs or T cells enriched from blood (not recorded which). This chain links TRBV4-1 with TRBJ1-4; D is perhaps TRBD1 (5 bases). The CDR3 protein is CASSQDSLGGVVNEKLFF. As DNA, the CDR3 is TGCGCCAGCAGCCAAGATTCGCTTGGAGGGGTGGTAAATGAAAAACTGTTTTTT.